This TCR beta chain was identified in a study of radiotherapy plus CTLA-4 blockade in lung cancer. The table came from immunoSEQ multiplex PCR; TCRdb's copy has only in-frame clones and leaves some out. In the table there are some 110,000 clones, approximately 80% of which are singletons. Germline V lookup: CDR1 SGHNT, CDR2 YYREEE (reference sequence). This CDR3 comprises 13 residues. The germline V and J ends were trimmed by 2 bases and 6 bases, with 11 bases remaining between them. V usage is TRBV5-4 and J usage is TRBJ1-1; no firm D call. The sample here was peripheral blood, taken from a patient treated with radiotherapy plus ipilimumab. This TCR was recovered from a human donor with non-small cell lung cancer that progressed on radiotherapy plus ipilimumab. Some clones in this sample may be carry-over from other donors' samples. This CDR3 reads CASSLERNAEAFF. The CDR3 DNA sequence: TGTGCCAGCAGCTTAGAGAGAAACGCTGAAGCTTTCTTT.